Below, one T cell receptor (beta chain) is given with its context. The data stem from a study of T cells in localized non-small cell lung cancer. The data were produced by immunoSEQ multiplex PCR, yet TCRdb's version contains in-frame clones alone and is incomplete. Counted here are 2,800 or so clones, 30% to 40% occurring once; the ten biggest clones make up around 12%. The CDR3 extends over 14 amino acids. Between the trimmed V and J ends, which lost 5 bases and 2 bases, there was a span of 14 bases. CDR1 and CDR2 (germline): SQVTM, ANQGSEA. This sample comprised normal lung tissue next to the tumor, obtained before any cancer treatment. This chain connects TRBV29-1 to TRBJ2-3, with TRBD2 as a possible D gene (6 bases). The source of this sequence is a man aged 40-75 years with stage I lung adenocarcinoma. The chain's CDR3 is CSVFKSGVTDTQYF. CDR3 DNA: TGCAGCGTTTTTAAATCGGGAGTCACAGATACGCAGTATTTT.